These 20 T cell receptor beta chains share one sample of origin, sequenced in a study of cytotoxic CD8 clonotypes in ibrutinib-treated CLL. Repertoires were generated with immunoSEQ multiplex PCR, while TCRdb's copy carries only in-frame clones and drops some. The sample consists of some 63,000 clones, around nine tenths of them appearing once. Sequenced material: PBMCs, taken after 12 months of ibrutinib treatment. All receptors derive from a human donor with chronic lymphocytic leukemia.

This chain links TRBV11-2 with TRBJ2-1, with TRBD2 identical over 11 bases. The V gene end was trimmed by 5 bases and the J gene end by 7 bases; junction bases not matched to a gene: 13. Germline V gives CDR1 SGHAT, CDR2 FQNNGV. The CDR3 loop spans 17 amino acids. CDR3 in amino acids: CASSPIATSGTRNEQFF. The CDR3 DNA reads TGTGCCAGCAGCCCCATTGCGACTAGCGGGACGAGAAATGAGCAGTTCTTC.

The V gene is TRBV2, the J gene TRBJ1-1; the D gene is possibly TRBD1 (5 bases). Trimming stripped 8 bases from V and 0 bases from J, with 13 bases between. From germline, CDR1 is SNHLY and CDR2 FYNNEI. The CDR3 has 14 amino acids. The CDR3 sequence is CASRRRGLNTEAFF. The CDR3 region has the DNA TGTGCCAGCCGGCGGCGGGGACTGAACACTGAAGCTTTCTTT.

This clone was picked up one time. Here the CDR3 DNA reads TGTGCCAGCAGCTTCGTGAGGGAGGGGCCCGAGCAGTACTTC. Amino acids: CASSFVREGPEQYF. The gene calls are TRBV5-4 and TRBJ2-7, with 7 positions matching TRBD2. The trim removed 2 bases at V and 6 bases at J, leaving 8 bases unmatched. The CDR3 is 14 amino acids. The germline CDR1 and CDR2 sequences are SGHNT and YYREEE (reference sequence).

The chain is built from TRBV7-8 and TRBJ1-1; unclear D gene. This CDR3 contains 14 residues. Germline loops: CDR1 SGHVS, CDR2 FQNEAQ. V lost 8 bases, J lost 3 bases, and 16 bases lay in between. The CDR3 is CASGKITPDTEAFF. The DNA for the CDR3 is TGTGCCAGCGGAAAAATCACCCCGGACACTGAAGCTTTCTTT. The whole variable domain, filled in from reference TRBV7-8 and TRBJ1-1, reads GAGVSQSPRYKVAKRGQDVALRCDPISGHVSLFWYQQALGQGPEFLTYFQNEAQLDKSGLPSDRFFAERPEGSVSTLKIQRTQQEDSAVYLCASGKITPDTEAFFGQGTRLTVV.

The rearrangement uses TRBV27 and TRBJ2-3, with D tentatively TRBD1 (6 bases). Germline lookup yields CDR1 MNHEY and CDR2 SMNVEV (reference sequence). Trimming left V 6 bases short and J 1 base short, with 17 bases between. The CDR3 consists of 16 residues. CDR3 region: CASSPLVAGGTDTQYF. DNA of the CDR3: TGTGCCAGCAGCCCTCTGGTCGCAGGGGGCACAGATACGCAGTATTTT.

CDR3 DNA sequence: TGCGCCAGCAGCTTGGACACCTCTAACTATGGCTACACCTTC. It yields the protein CASSLDTSNYGYTF. The chain recombines TRBV5-1 with TRBJ1-2; no firm D call. Trimming removed 0 bases from V and 0 bases from J, with 6 bases in between. This CDR3 has 14 amino acids. The germline V gene encodes CDR1 SGHRS and CDR2 YFSETQ.

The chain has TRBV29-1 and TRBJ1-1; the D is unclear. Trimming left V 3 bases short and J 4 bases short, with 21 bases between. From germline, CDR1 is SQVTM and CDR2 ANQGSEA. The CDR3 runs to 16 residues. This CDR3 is CSVESREAGRITEAFF. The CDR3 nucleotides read TGCAGCGTTGAGAGCCGCGAGGCCGGACGGATCACTGAAGCTTTCTTT.

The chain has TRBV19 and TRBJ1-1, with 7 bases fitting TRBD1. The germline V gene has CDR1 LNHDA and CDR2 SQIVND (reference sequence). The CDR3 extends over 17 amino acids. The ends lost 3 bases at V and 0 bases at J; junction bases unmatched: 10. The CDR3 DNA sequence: TGTGCCAGTAGTATCGGTAGGGACAGAGTACTGAACACTGAAGCTTTCTTT. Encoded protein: CASSIGRDRVLNTEAFF. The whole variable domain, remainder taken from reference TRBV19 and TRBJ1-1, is DGGITQSPKYLFRKEGQNVTLSCEQNLNHDAMYWYRQDPGQGLRLIYYSQIVNDFQKGDIAEGYSVSREKKESFPLTVTSAQKNPTAFYLCASSIGRDRVLNTEAFFGQGTRLTVV.

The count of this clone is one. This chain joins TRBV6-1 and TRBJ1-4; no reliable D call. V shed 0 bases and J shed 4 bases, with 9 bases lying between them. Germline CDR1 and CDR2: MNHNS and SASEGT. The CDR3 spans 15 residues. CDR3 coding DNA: TGTGCCAGCAGTGAAGCCGGGGTCCTTAATGAAAAACTGTTTTTT. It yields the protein CASSEAGVLNEKLFF.

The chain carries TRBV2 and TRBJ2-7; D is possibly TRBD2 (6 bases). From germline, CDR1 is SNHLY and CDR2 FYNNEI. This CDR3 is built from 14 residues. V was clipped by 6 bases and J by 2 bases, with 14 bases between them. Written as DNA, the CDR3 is TGTGCCAGCAGGGGAGGTGGGCTAACCTACGAGCAGTACTTC. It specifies CASRGGGLTYEQYF.

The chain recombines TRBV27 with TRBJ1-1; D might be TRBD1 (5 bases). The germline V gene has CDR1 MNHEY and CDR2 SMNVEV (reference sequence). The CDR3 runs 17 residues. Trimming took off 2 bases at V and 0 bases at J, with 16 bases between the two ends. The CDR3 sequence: CASSLEMPGTVNTEAFF. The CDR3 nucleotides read TGTGCCAGCAGTTTAGAGATGCCCGGGACGGTGAACACTGAAGCTTTCTTT.

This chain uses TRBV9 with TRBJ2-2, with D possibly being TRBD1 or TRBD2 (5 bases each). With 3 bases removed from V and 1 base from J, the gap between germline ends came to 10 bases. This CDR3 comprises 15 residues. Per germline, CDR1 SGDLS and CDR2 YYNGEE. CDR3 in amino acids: CASSGDGVNTGELFF. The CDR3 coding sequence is TGTGCCAGCAGCGGGGACGGGGTGAACACCGGGGAGCTGTTTTTT.

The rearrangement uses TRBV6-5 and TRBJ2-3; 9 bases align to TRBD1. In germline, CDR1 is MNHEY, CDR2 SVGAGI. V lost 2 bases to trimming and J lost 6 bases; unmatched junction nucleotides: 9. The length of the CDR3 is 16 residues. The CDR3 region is CASSYTQGAHVDTQYF. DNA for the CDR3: TGTGCCAGCAGTTACACACAGGGGGCCCACGTGGATACGCAGTATTTT.

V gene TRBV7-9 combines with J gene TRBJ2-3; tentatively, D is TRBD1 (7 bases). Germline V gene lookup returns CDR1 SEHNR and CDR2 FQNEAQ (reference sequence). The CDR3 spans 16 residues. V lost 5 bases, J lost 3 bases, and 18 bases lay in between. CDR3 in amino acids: CASSVMSGGGTDTQYF. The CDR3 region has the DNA TGTGCCAGCAGCGTAATGTCAGGGGGAGGAACAGATACGCAGTATTTT.

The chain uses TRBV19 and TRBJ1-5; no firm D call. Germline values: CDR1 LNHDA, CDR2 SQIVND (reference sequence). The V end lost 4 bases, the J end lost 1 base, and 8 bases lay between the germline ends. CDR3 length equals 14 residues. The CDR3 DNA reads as TGTGCCAGTAGTAATAGTGACAGCAATCAGCCCCAGCATTTT. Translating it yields CASSNSDSNQPQHF.

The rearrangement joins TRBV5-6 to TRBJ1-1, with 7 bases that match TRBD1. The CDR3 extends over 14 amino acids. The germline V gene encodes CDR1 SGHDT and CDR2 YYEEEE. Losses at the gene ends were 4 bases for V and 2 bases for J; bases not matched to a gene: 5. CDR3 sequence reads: CASSADRRNTEAFF. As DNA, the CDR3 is TGTGCCAGCAGCGCGGACAGGAGAAACACTGAAGCTTTCTTT.

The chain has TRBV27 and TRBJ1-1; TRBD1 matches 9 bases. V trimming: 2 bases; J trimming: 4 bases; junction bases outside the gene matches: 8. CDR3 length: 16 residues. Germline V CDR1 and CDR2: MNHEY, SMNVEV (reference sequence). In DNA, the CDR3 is TGTGCCAGCAGTTTAAAAACAGGGGGCTCCTTCACTGAAGCTTTCTTT. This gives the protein CASSLKTGGSFTEAFF.

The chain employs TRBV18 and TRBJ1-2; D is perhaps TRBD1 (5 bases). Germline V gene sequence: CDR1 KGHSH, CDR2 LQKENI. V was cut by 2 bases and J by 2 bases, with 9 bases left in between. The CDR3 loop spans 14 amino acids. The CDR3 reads CASSPDSSNYGYTF. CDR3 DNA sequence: TGTGCCAGCTCACCAGACAGTTCGAACTATGGCTACACCTTC.

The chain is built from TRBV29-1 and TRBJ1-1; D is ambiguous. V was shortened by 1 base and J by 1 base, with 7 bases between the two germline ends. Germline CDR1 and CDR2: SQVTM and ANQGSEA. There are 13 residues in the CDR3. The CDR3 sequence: CSVEVTANTEAFF. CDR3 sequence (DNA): TGCAGCGTTGAAGTTACGGCGAACACTGAAGCTTTCTTT.

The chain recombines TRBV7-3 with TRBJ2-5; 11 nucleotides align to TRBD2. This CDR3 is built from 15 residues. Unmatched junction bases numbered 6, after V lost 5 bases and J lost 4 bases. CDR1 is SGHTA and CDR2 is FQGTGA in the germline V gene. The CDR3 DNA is TGTGCCAGCAGCCTTCAGACTAGCGGGATAGAGACCCAGTACTTC. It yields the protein CASSLQTSGIETQYF.